This T cell receptor (beta chain) is drawn from a study of control samples from healthy donors and cancer patients. The ends were cut back, 3 bases at V and 9 bases at J, with 15 bases in the middle. CDR3 length: 15 residues. Germline V CDR1 and CDR2: LNHDA, SQIVND (reference sequence). Libraries were prepared by immunoSEQ multiplex PCR; TCRdb keeps only in-frame clonotypes and omits some of them. Here the sample spans about 130,000 clones, approximately 89% being singletons. The chain joins TRBV19 to TRBJ1-6; D may be TRBD1 (6 bases). Input material: blood. This receptor was taken from a man between 18 and 29 years old in good health. The CDR3 here is CASSIAPGEGSPLHF. CDR3 DNA: TGTGCCAGTAGTATTGCTCCAGGGGAAGGTTCACCCCTCCACTTT.